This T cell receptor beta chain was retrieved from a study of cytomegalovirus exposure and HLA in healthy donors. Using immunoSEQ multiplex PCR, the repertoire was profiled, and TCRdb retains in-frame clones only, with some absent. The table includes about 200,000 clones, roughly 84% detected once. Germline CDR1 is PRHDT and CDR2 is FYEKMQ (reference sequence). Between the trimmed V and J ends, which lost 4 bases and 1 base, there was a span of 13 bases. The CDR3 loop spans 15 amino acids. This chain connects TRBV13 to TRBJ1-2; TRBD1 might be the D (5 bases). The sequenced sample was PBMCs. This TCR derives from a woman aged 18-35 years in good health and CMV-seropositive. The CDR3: CASSSLGGVNYGYTF. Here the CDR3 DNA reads TGTGCCAGCAGCTCACTCGGGGGTGTTAACTATGGCTACACCTTC.